This TCR beta chain was recovered during a study of neurological immune-mediated disorders. TCRdb used MiXCR to reprocess the 5' RACE reads, holding one entry per CDR3 protein. The sample records 40,000 or so distinct CDR3 sequences, around 10% being singletons. This clonotype occurred many times. Time point in this sample: technical triplicate 1. Looked up from germline, CDR1 is SGHKS and CDR2 is YYEKEE (reference sequence). The CDR3 has 15 amino acids. With 5 bases removed from V and 3 bases from J, the gap between germline ends came to 16 bases. Source material: PBMCs. The V and J genes are TRBV5-5 and TRBJ2-3, with a possible D match to TRBD1 (6 bases). The TCR originated in a man aged 55 to 69 with HTLV-1-associated myelopathy (HAM/TSP). CDR3 loop: CASSFPWTATDTQYF. CDR3 nucleotide sequence: TGTGCCAGCAGTTTCCCGTGGACAGCTACAGATACGCAGTATTTT.